These 30 T cell receptor beta chains originate from one sample sequenced in a study of tumor and adjacent non-tumor tissue in lung cancer. The library came from three nested PCR rounds adapted from ARM-PCR protocols. Each CDR3 protein gets one entry after TCRdb re-called the multiplex PCR reads with MiXCR. The sample yields about 43,000 distinct CDR3 sequences, roughly 66% seen once. This sample's RNA came from whole unsorted tissue. This non-tumor lung sample came from over 3 cm beyond the tumor edge. The specimen was distant non-tumor lung tissue. The receptors stem from a man aged 45-65 years with non-small cell lung cancer.

A remark on this clonotype: At one end, the junction sequence differs from germline, possibly due to a read error. This sequence joins TRBV11-2 and TRBJ1-2, with D uncertain. The CDR3 runs 14 residues. The germline CDR1 and CDR2 sequences are SGHAT and FQNNGV. The CDR3: CASSLTAPIYGYTF. For the CDR3, the DNA is TGTGCCAGTAGCTTAACAGCACCGATCTATGGCTACACCTTC. Filled out from reference TRBV11-2 and TRBJ1-2, the complete variable domain reads EAGVAQSPRYKIIEKRQSVAFWCNPISGHATLYWYQQILGQGPKLLIQFQNNGVVDDSQLPKDRFSAERLKGVDSTLKIQPAKLEDSAVYLCASSLTAPIYGYTFGSGTRLTVV.

Regarding this clonotype: A much larger clone sits a single nucleotide away, making a read error possible. This chain connects TRBV28 to TRBJ2-7; TRBD2 agrees at 15 bases. The DNA end lines up better with TRBJ2-1; the J call may be wrong. The CDR3 has 15 amino acids. Germline V gene sequence: CDR1 MDHEN, CDR2 SYDVKM. CDR3 coding DNA: TGTGCCACTCAAGGACTAGCGGGAGGGGAATACGAGCAGTTCTTC. Its protein is CATQGLAGGEYEQFF.

The chain uses TRBV2 and TRBJ1-5; D uncertain. CDR1 and CDR2 from the germline V gene are SNHLY and FYNNEI. The V end was cut by 3 bases, the J end by 4 bases, with 10 bases between. The CDR3 runs 14 residues. The CDR3 loop reads CASSEWQRNQPQHF. Written as DNA, the CDR3 is TGTGCCAGCAGTGAGTGGCAGCGTAATCAGCCCCAGCATTTT. The variable domain in full, with the rest retrieved from reference TRBV2 and TRBJ1-5, is EPEVTQTPSHQVTQMGQEVILRCVPISNHLYFYWYRQILGQKVEFLVSFYNNEISEKSEIFDDQFSVERPDGSNFTLKIRSTKLEDSAMYFCASSEWQRNQPQHFGDGTRLSIL.

This clonotype was counted between two and nine times. The chain joins TRBV7-9 to TRBJ1-4; 9 bases line up with TRBD1. The CDR3 consists of 16 residues. The germline V gene has CDR1 SEHNR and CDR2 FQNEAQ (reference sequence). The V and J ends lost 2 bases and 10 bases, in that order; junction bases with no gene match: 11. The CDR3 DNA is TGTGCCAGCAGCTTATCAACCGGGACAGGGCGTTCAAAACTGTTTTTT. This gives the protein CASSLSTGTGRSKLFF.

On this clonotype: A much larger clone sits a single nucleotide away, making a read error possible. The rearrangement joins TRBV5-1 to TRBJ2-3, with 11 positions matching TRBD1. CDR1 and CDR2 (germline): SGHRS, YFSETQ. This CDR3 is built from 16 residues. In DNA form, the CDR3 reads TGCACCAGCAGCTTGGTTCGGACAGGGGGCAGGGATACGCAGTATTTT. Translated: CTSSLVRTGGRDTQYF.

V usage is TRBV27 and J usage is TRBJ2-7, with D tentatively TRBD1 (5 bases). The CDR3 sequence is 13 residues long. Germline V gene sequence: CDR1 MNHEY, CDR2 SMNVEV (reference sequence). V was shortened by 2 bases and J by 8 bases, with 13 bases between the two germline ends. As DNA, the CDR3 is TGTGCCAGCAGTTTAAGGGGCCCCATGAAGCAGTACTTC. Translation gives CASSLRGPMKQYF.

On this clonotype itself: A much larger clone lies a single base off, so this may be a read error. The genes are TRBV7-9 and TRBJ2-7, with D hard to call. This CDR3 region has 14 residues. Between the trimmed V and J ends, which lost 1 base and 2 bases, there was a span of 9 bases. CDR1 and CDR2 from the germline V gene are SEHNR and FQNEAQ (reference sequence). CDR3 nucleotide sequence: TGTGCCAGCAGCTTAGTACTCAAAACCTACGAGCAGTACTTC. It is translated as CASSLVLKTYEQYF.

The rearrangement uses TRBV5-1 and TRBJ2-1; a weak D match, TRBD1 (5 bases). The CDR3 extends over 15 amino acids. Per the germline V gene, CDR1 is SGHRS and CDR2 is YFSETQ. With 6 bases removed from V and 6 bases from J, the gap between germline ends came to 19 bases. The CDR3 is CASNVSRNRPNEQFF. The CDR3 region has the DNA TGCGCCAGCAACGTGAGCCGGAACAGGCCCAATGAGCAGTTCTTC. Full variable domain (remainder filled in from reference TRBV5-1 and TRBJ2-1): KAGVTQTPRYLIKTRGQQVTLSCSPISGHRSVSWYQQTPGQGLQFLFEYFSETQRNKGNFPGRFSGRQFSNSRSEMNVSTLELGDSALYLCASNVSRNRPNEQFFGPGTRLTVL.

The table lists this clonotype with many counts. The chain links TRBV28 to TRBJ1-5; 8 bases are a match to TRBD1. The CDR3 loop spans 17 amino acids. After removal of 3 bases from V and 0 bases from J, the junction contained 7 bases not matched to a gene. CDR1 is MDHEN, CDR2 SYDVKM, per germline. CDR3 DNA: TGTGCCAGCAGTTTGCACCCAGGACAGGGTAGCAATCAGCCCCAGCATTTT. Translation gives CASSLHPGQGSNQPQHF. Complete variable domain (other parts from reference TRBV28 and TRBJ1-5): DVKVTQSSRYLVKRTGEKVFLECVQDMDHENMFWYRQDPGLGLRLIYFSYDVKMKEKGDIPEGYSVSREKKERFSLILESASTNQTSMYLCASSLHPGQGSNQPQHFGDGTRLSIL.

CDR3 in amino acids: CASSLGGQNTEELFF. CDR3 in DNA: TGTGCCAGCAGCCTAGGGGGCCAGAACACCGAGGAGCTGTTTTTC. The chain joins TRBV21-1 to TRBJ2-2; TRBD1, the table's D call, lacks a check against the DNA. TRBV21-1 corresponds to a pseudogene. The CDR3 has 15 amino acids.

This clonotype was seen only a few times. This rearrangement joins TRBV11-2 to TRBJ1-4; D is perhaps TRBD1 (6 bases). The CDR3 extends over 17 amino acids. Germline V gene data show CDR1 as SGHAT and CDR2 as FQNNGV. V lost 8 bases to trimming and J lost 4 bases, with 23 bases between them. The CDR3 coding sequence is TGTGCCAGCCAACCCGTTTGGGAACAGGGACTTAATGAAAAACTGTTTTTT. It encodes CASQPVWEQGLNEKLFF. The variable domain in full, with the rest retrieved from reference TRBV11-2 and TRBJ1-4, is EAGVAQSPRYKIIEKRQSVAFWCNPISGHATLYWYQQILGQGPKLLIQFQNNGVVDDSQLPKDRFSAERLKGVDSTLKIQPAKLEDSAVYLCASQPVWEQGLNEKLFFGSGTQLSVL.

The sample holds a few counts of this clonotype. The J gene is TRBJ2-3, the V gene TRBV28; 7 positions match TRBD2. Germline-derived CDR1 and CDR2 are MDHEN and SYDVKM. With V trimmed by 1 base and J by 2 bases, 3 bases remained unmatched. The CDR3 contains 15 residues. CDR3 DNA sequence: TGTGCCAGCAGTTTATTGAGCGGGACCACAGATACGCAGTATTTT. Translated, it gives CASSLLSGTTDTQYF.

With regard to this clonotype: Its ends do not fully match the called genes, so a read error is possible. This sequence joins TRBV28 and TRBJ2-1; D tentatively reads TRBD1 or TRBD2 (6 bases each). The CDR3 sequence is 17 residues long. Germline V gives CDR1 MDHEN, CDR2 SYDVKM. In nucleotides, the CDR3 is TGTGCCAGCAACAGTCCGGAAAGGCAGGGGAGGATGAATGGGCAGTTCTTC. It is translated as CASNSPERQGRMNGQFF.

The CDR3 nucleotides are TGTGCCAGCAGTTACTCGACGGAGAAACAATCCTACGAGCTGTACGTC. Its translation is CASSYSTEKQSYELYV. The chain recombines TRBV6-6 with TRBJ2-7; D not resolved. The germline CDR1 and CDR2 sequences are MNHNY and SVGAGI (reference sequence). CDR3 length: 16 amino acids.

This clonotype was counted at least ten times. The V gene is TRBV28, the J gene TRBJ2-3, with D uncertain. CDR3 length equals 13 residues. Germline V lookup: CDR1 MDHEN, CDR2 SYDVKM. The germline V and J ends were trimmed by 1 base and 4 bases, with 6 bases remaining between them. CDR3 loop: CASSLLYADTQYF. The CDR3 coding sequence is TGTGCCAGCAGTTTATTGTATGCAGATACGCAGTATTTT. Looking up the rest from reference TRBV28 and TRBJ2-3 gives the full variable domain: DVKVTQSSRYLVKRTGEKVFLECVQDMDHENMFWYRQDPGLGLRLIYFSYDVKMKEKGDIPEGYSVSREKKERFSLILESASTNQTSMYLCASSLLYADTQYFGPGTRLTVL.

The chain is built from TRBV20-1 and TRBJ2-2, with 8 bases identical to TRBD2. The CDR3 is made up of 15 amino acids. Germline trimming cut 3 bases from V and 3 bases from J; bases unmatched to any gene: 6. Germline V gene lookup returns CDR1 DFQATT and CDR2 SNEGSKA (reference sequence). CDR3 region: CSASLASGHTGELFF. The CDR3 DNA sequence: TGCAGTGCTAGTCTGGCTAGCGGGCACACCGGGGAGCTGTTTTTT.

This clonotype showed up many times. This chain joins TRBV5-6 and TRBJ2-5; D gene unclear. The ends were cut back, 0 bases at V and 11 bases at J, with 17 bases in the middle. Germline assignment: CDR1 SGHDT and CDR2 YYEEEE. The CDR3 has 14 residues. The CDR3 sequence: CASSLAGFRMGQYF. In DNA form, the CDR3 reads TGTGCCAGCAGCTTGGCCGGGTTCAGGATGGGACAGTACTTC.

This clonotype was observed at least ten times. The V and J genes are TRBV28 and TRBJ1-2; the match to TRBD1 covers 7 bases. V lost 5 bases to trimming and J lost 2 bases; unmatched junction nucleotides: 5. Germline V CDR1 and CDR2: MDHEN, SYDVKM. The CDR3 is 14 amino acids. The CDR3 is CASSPQDRNYGYTF. The CDR3, as DNA: TGTGCCAGCAGTCCACAGGACAGGAACTATGGCTACACCTTC.

About this clonotype itself: This may be a read error, as it is one base from a much larger clone. The CDR3 nucleotides are TGCAGTGCTTCCGGGACCGACTGGTCCGGCTACACCTTC. This sequence encodes CSASGTDWSGYTF. The V and J genes are TRBV20-1 and TRBJ1-2; maybe TRBD1 (5 bases). The CDR3 consists of 13 residues. The V end was cut by 5 bases, the J end by 8 bases, with 18 bases between. Per the germline V gene, CDR1 is DFQATT and CDR2 is SNEGSKA (reference sequence).

For this clonotype: A single base separates this from a much larger clone, so it may be a read error. The V and J genes are TRBV6-6 and TRBJ1-5; tentative D call: TRBD1 (5 bases). CDR1 is MNHNY, CDR2 SVGAGI, per germline (reference sequence). The CDR3 has 11 amino acids. This chain's CDR3 is CATSYGGPQHF. In DNA, the CDR3 is TGTGCCACCAGTTACGGGGGGCCCCAGCATTTT.

Note on this clonotype: A much larger clone differs by one base, so this may be a read error. The J gene is TRBJ2-7, the V gene TRBV6-6; perhaps TRBD2 as D (5 bases). Per germline, CDR1 MNHNY and CDR2 SVGAGI (reference sequence). The CDR3 contains 13 residues. The CDR3 coding sequence is TGTGCCAGCAGTTACGGGCCTGACTACGAGCAGCACTTC. The encoded protein is CASSYGPDYEQHF.

In regard to this clonotype: This may stem from a read error, because a much larger clone lies one nucleotide away. In this CDR3 the conserved last residue, phenylalanine or tryptophan, is missing, so a read error is likely. The chain is built from TRBV5-1 and TRBJ2-7, with 8 bases lining up with TRBD2. V gave up 2 bases and J gave up 6 bases; unmatched junction bases: 4. From germline, CDR1 is SGHRS and CDR2 YFSETQ. The CDR3 is 13 residues long. The CDR3 loop is CASSFGRASEQYI. For the CDR3, the DNA is TGCGCCAGCAGCTTCGGGAGGGCCTCCGAGCAGTACATC.

As to this clonotype: A read error may produce the germline difference seen at one junction end. The CDR3 bases are TGTGCCAGCAGTCCCCCGGGACAGACCTACGATCAGTACTTC. It yields the protein CASSPPGQTYDQYF. This chain joins TRBV28 and TRBJ2-7; TRBD1 matches 7 bases. This CDR3 contains 14 residues. CDR1 is MDHEN, CDR2 SYDVKM, per germline.

The chain joins TRBV11-1 to TRBJ2-5, with D hard to call. The CDR3 has 14 residues. Germline V gene sequence: CDR1 SGHAT, CDR2 FQDESV (reference sequence). Deletions cut 2 bases from V and 2 bases from J, with 9 bases between. This CDR3 reads CASSLSLRQETQYF. CDR3 coding DNA: TGTGCCAGCAGCTTAAGTCTGAGACAAGAGACCCAGTACTTC.

The CDR3 DNA sequence: TGTGCCAGCAGCTCACAGGGTCAGGGGGAATCGCCCCTCCACTTT. This translates into CASSSQGQGESPLHF. The chain carries TRBV5-4 and TRBJ1-6; 7 nucleotides match TRBD1. Trimming at V came to 3 bases and at J to 13 bases, leaving 13 bases not matched to a gene. The CDR3 loop spans 15 amino acids. Germline CDR1 SGHNT, CDR2 YYREEE (reference sequence).

As concerns this clonotype: The junction differs from germline at one of its ends, possibly a read error. V gene TRBV28 combines with J gene TRBJ1-1; weak D call: TRBD1 (5 bases). Germline assignment: CDR1 MDHEN and CDR2 SYDVKM. There are 16 residues in the CDR3. The CDR3 bases are TGTGCCCGCAGGGTTCTCCCTGGGACGGGGTACACTGAAGCTTTCTTT. This encodes CARRVLPGTGYTEAFF.

Note on this clonotype: This may come from a read error, since a much larger clone is one base off. The chain joins TRBV10-2 to TRBJ2-7; TRBD2 agrees at 8 bases. With 11 bases clipped from V and 3 bases from J, the junction kept 6 bases outside the gene matches. The CDR3 covers 12 residues. Germline V gene data show CDR1 as WSHSY and CDR2 as SAAADI. The CDR3 reads CAASGGGYEQYF. In nucleotides, the CDR3 is TGCGCCGCATCGGGGGGGGGCTACGAGCAGTACTTC.

This clonotype was counted at least ten times. The rearrangement links TRBV14 to TRBJ2-5; D perhaps matches TRBD1 (6 bases). The CDR3 has 16 amino acids. Germline CDR1 reads SGHDN; CDR2 reads FVKESK. The V gene lost 0 bases and the J gene lost 4 bases, with 15 bases spanning the gap. As DNA, the CDR3 is TGTGCCAGCAGCCAAGAAACATACAGGGTCGGAGAGACCCAGTACTTC. Residues: CASSQETYRVGETQYF. Full variable domain (outside the CDR3, taken from reference TRBV14 and TRBJ2-5): EAGVTQFPSHSVIEKGQTVTLRCDPISGHDNLYWYRRVMGKEIKFLLHFVKESKQDESGMPNNRFLAERTGGTYSTLKVQPAELEDSGVYFCASSQETYRVGETQYFGPGTRLLVL.

This clonotype occurred once. The chain employs TRBV30 and TRBJ2-1; 9 bases match TRBD2. The CDR3 extends over 15 amino acids. Trimming removed 4 bases from V and 6 bases from J; junction bases left unmatched: 10. Germline CDR1 is GTSNPN and CDR2 is SVGIG (reference sequence). In DNA, the CDR3 is TGTGCCTGGAAGCGACGACTAGCGGCAATCAATGAGCAGTTCTTC. The encoded protein is CAWKRRLAAINEQFF. Together with reference TRBV30 and TRBJ2-1, the CDR3 gives the full variable domain: SQTIHQWPATLVQPVGSPLSLECTVEGTSNPNLYWYRQAAGRGLQLLFYSVGIGQISSEVPQNLSASRPQDRQFILSSKKLLLSDSGFYLCAWKRRLAAINEQFFGPGTRLTVL.

This clonotype was seen repeatedly, ten times or more. This chain links TRBV6-5 with TRBJ2-1; 10 bases are a match to TRBD2. This CDR3 has 16 amino acids. CDR1 MNHEY and CDR2 SVGAGI come from the germline V gene. J gave up 2 bases and V 6 bases, and 7 bases lay outside the gene matches. The CDR3 region has the DNA TGTGCCAGCAGGCTGTTAGCGGGGGGAACCTACAATGAGCAGTTCTTC. It translates to CASRLLAGGTYNEQFF.